This T cell receptor beta chain came from a study of prognosis after radiotherapy for stage I lung cancer. Researchers used two-round multiplex PCR to amplify TCR beta CDR3 starting from genomic DNA. Round-one PCR had primers specific to each TRBV and TRBJ gene. TCRdb called the multiplex PCR reads again in MiXCR, with one record for every CDR3 protein. The sample includes around 51,000 distinct CDR3 sequences, around a third of them seen just once. Peripheral blood, 4.5 to 7 milliliters per draw, was collected at each of two time points. As for this clonotype: The junction departs from germline at one end; a sequencing error may be responsible.

The CDR3 has 15 amino acids. Germline V gene data show CDR1 as MNHEY and CDR2 as SVGEGT. Material: PBMCs, obtained before or after stereotactic body radiation therapy (not recorded which). The chain carries TRBV6-2 or TRBV6-3 and TRBJ2-2; possibly TRBD2 for D (6 bases). This TCR was recovered from a donor of 50 years or more with non-small cell lung cancer. CDR3 sequence: CASRVRGRCTGELFF. The CDR3 DNA follows: TGTGCCAGCAGGGTGCGGGGAAGGTGCACCGGCGAGCTGTTTTTT.